This is a list of T cell receptor beta chains from one sample in a study of CD8+CD57+ T cells in acquired aplastic anemia. TCRdb re-called the reads through MiXCR, storing one row per CDR3 protein. Of a few hundred thousand distinct CDR3 sequences listed, roughly 53% are singletons. The specimen sequenced was sorted CD4+, CD8+, or CD8+CD57+ T cells (not recorded which) from PBMCs. These receptors were taken from a human donor with aplastic anemia. Each CDR3 is given with its conserved first and last residue. A D gene is named only where the DNA matches it firmly. Clone size, where shown, is once, few, many, or a class for clones that have expanded.

V	length	J	size	D	DNA	CDR3
TRBV20-1	13	TRBJ1-1	-	-	TGCAGTGCTCCGGACCGGGCGGGCACTGAAGCTTTCTTT	CSAPDRAGTEAFF
TRBV15	13	TRBJ2-7	-	-	TGTGCCACCAGCGAGGACCGAGCCTACGAGCAGTACTTC	CATSEDRAYEQYF
TRBV7-9	14	TRBJ2-3	-	TRBD2	TGTGCCAGCTGTCTAGCGGGGGGCCCAGATACGCAGTATTTT	CASCLAGGPDTQYF
TRBV7-2	14	TRBJ2-1	few	-	TGTGCCAGCAGCTCCCTCGGGTTTGGCGATGAGCAGTTCTTC	CASSSLGFGDEQFF
TRBV6-5	15	TRBJ2-7	many	-	TGTGCCAGCAGTTACTCATACGGCGGGGACAACGAGCAGTACTTC	CASSYSYGGDNEQYF
TRBV7-9	16	TRBJ1-5	-	-	TGTGCCAGCAGCTCGGGGTCGGGGGCGCTGAGACAGCCCCAGCATTTT	CASSSGSGALRQPQHF
TRBV12-3/TRBV12-4	15	TRBJ2-3	many	TRBD1	TGTGCCAGCAGACCGAGACAGGGCAACACAGATACGCAGTATTTT	CASRPRQGNTDTQYF
TRBV29-1	14	TRBJ2-1	-	TRBD2	TGCAGCGTCGCGGGACTAGCTGCCTACAATGAGCAGTTCTTC	CSVAGLAAYNEQFF
TRBV5-1	16	TRBJ1-1	many	TRBD1	TGCGCCAGCAGCTTACCGGGACAGGGAATGAACACTGAAGCTTTCTTT	CASSLPGQGMNTEAFF
TRBV9	13	TRBJ2-5	many	-	TGTGCCAGCAGCGTCGGCGGCGAGGAGACCCAGTACTTC	CASSVGGEETQYF
TRBV7-2	16	TRBJ2-3	-	TRBD2	TGTGCCGGCAGCCTGACGAGACTAGCGAGCACAGATACGCAGTATTTT	CAGSLTRLASTDTQYF
TRBV6-6	15	TRBJ2-1	-	TRBD1	TGTGCCAGCAGTTACGGGGGACAGGTAGGCAATGAGCAGTTCTTC	CASSYGGQVGNEQFF
TRBV4-3	16	TRBJ2-1	-	-	TGCGCCAGCAGCCAAGTAGGGCGGAAGGTCTACAATGAGCAGTTCTTC	CASSQVGRKVYNEQFF
TRBV7-9	12	TRBJ1-1	-	-	TGTGCCAGCAACGAACAGGGTGCTGAAGCTTTCTTT	CASNEQGAEAFF
TRBV10-3	13	TRBJ2-7	once	-	TGTGCCATTCAGAAAGGACAGAACTACGAGCAGTACTTC	CAIQKGQNYEQYF
TRBV19	14	TRBJ1-4	many	-	TGTGCCAGTAGTATAGATCAGAGGGCTGAAAAACTGTTTTTT	CASSIDQRAEKLFF
TRBV15	14	TRBJ2-1	-	TRBD1	TGTGCCACCAGGTCCCGGGGACAGGGGGATGAGCAGTTCTTC	CATRSRGQGDEQFF
TRBV20-1	14	TRBJ2-7	-	-	TGCAGTGCTAGACTTGGTGGCGGAGCCTACGAGCAGTACTTC	CSARLGGGAYEQYF
TRBV5-8	11	TRBJ1-2	-	-	TGTGCCAGCAGCTTTGTGTATGGCTACACCTTC	CASSFVYGYTF
TRBV7-7	15	TRBJ2-5	-	TRBD2	TGTGCTAACAGCTCTTCCGGGACTAGTCGAGAGACCCAGTACTTC	CANSSSGTSRETQYF
TRBV7-2	18	TRBJ2-7	-	TRBD2	TGTGCCAGCAGTCCGTCTCGACTAGCGGGAGGGTTCACTAGGGAGCAGTACTTC	CASSPSRLAGGFTREQYF
TRBV9	14	TRBJ2-2	few	-	TGTGCCAGCAGCGTTTCGGGGAACACCGGGGAGCTGTTTTTT	CASSVSGNTGELFF
TRBV10-3	13	TRBJ1-5	-	-	TGTGCAAACGCGGAGAGTAGCAATCAGCCCCAGCATTTT	CANAESSNQPQHF
TRBV10-1	13	TRBJ2-2	few	-	TGCGCCAGCAGTGACCTCCTAACCGGGGAGCTGTTTTTT	CASSDLLTGELFF
TRBV20-1	14	TRBJ1-3	few	-	TGCAGTGCGACGGACGGAGTCTCTGGAAACACCATATATTTT	CSATDGVSGNTIYF
TRBV14	15	TRBJ1-1	-	-	TGTGCCAGCAGCCAAGATCGAAGAGCGAACACTGAAGCTTTCTTT	CASSQDRRANTEAFF
TRBV7-9	14	TRBJ2-7	few	-	TGTGCCAGCAGCCACCCCGGGGGCTCCTACGAGCAGTACTTC	CASSHPGGSYEQYF
TRBV24-1	14	TRBJ2-1	-	TRBD2	TGTGCCACCGGCGGACTAGCGGGAGAGGATGAGCAGTTCTTC	CATGGLAGEDEQFF
TRBV19	14	TRBJ1-5	-	-	TGTGCCAGTCGAGAGGGGAATAGCAATCAGCCCCAGCATTTT	CASREGNSNQPQHF
TRBV3-1	19	TRBJ2-7	many	TRBD2	TGTGCCAGCAGCCAACCGGGACTAGCGGGGGGGCCTACGCCCTCTGTTTTGTACTTC	CASSQPGLAGGPTPSVLYF
TRBV29-1	16	TRBJ2-5	-	TRBD2	TGCAGCGGAGCCCTTAGAAGGCTAGCGGGGAGAGATACCCAGTACTTC	CSGALRRLAGRDTQYF
TRBV3-1	13	TRBJ1-1	-	-	TGTGCCAGCAGCCTCGAGAACAGTCTAGAAGCTTTCTTT	CASSLENSLEAFF
TRBV10-3	13	TRBJ2-7	-	-	TGTGCCAGCAATATCGGGTCGACCTACGAGCAGTACTTC	CASNIGSTYEQYF
TRBV19	14	TRBJ2-1	-	TRBD2	TGTGCCAGTAGGGTACCAGCGGGAGTACATGAGCAGTTCTTC	CASRVPAGVHEQFF
TRBV29-1	14	TRBJ2-3	-	TRBD2	TGCAGCGTTGAACTAGCGGGCCGCACAGATACGCAGTATTTT	CSVELAGRTDTQYF